This TCR beta chain was observed in a study of siplizumab effects on memory and regulatory T cells. General study findings and limits: Alloreactive CD4+ clones that could be mapped were on average about 74% Treg-derived with siplizumab, against about 28% in controls. Naive T cell populations appeared to exhibit greater diversity than memory cells and appeared to be major alloresponse contributors. The study found that siplizumab significantly reduced alloreactive sequences traceable to unstimulated CD4+ memory cells.

The study assayed some 100,000 TCR templates per sample. Data came from immunoSEQ multiplex PCR; TCRdb stores just in-frame clones and leaves some out. The sample has 70,000 to 95,000 clones, around 89% seen once. A note on this clone: Its cognate antigen is unknown.

This CDR3 spans 14 amino acids. Looked up from germline, CDR1 is SGHRS and CDR2 is YFSETQ. With V trimmed by 1 base and J by 5 bases, 4 bases remained unmatched. The V call is TRBV5-1, the J call TRBJ2-5, with 8 bases identical to TRBD2. The sample consisted of CD4+ T cells sorted from blood. The TCR comes from a human donor in good health. In DNA, the CDR3 is TGCGCCAGCAGCTTGCGGGAGGGCGGGGAGACCCAGTACTTC. Its translation is CASSLREGGETQYF.